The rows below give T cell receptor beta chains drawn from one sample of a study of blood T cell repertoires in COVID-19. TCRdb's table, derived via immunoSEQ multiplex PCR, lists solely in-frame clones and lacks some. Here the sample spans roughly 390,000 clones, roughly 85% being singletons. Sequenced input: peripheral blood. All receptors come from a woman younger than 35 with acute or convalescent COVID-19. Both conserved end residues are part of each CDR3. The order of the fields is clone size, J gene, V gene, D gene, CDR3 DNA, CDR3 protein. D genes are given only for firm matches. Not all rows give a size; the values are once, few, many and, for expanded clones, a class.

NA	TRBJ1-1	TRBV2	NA	TGTGCCAGCATTTCGGACAGGAACACTGAAGCTTTCTTT	CASISDRNTEAFF
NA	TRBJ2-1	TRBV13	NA	TGTGCCAGCAGCGCCCCCCAACTAGTCGGAGCGCATGAGCAGTTCTTC	CASSAPQLVGAHEQFF
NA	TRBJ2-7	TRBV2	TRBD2	TGTGCCAGCAGTGTTGGGCGGGAGAGAAGCGAGCAGTACTTC	CASSVGRERSEQYF
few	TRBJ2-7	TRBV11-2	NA	TGTGCCAGCAGCTTCAACGAGCAGTACTTC	CASSFNEQYF
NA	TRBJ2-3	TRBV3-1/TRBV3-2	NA	TGTGCCAGCAGCCAGGGGGGTAGCACAGATACGCAGTATTTT	CASSQGGSTDTQYF
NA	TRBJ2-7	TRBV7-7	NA	TGTGCCAGCAGCTTAGATGGGAGCTACGAGCAGTACTTC	CASSLDGSYEQYF
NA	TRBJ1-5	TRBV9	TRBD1	TGTGCCAGCAGCCGACAGGGGGGCGATCAGCCCCAGCATTTT	CASSRQGGDQPQHF
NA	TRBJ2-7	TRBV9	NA	TGTGCCAGCAGCGTAGATTCCCTACCCTACGAGCAGTACTTC	CASSVDSLPYEQYF
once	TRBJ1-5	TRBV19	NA	TGTGCCAGTACCTTGGGGGCGGCATGGAGCAATCAGCCCCAGCATTTT	CASTLGAAWSNQPQHF
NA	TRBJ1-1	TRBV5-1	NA	TGCGCCAGCAGCCCCTTAATGAGGGCTGGCACTGAAGCTTTCTTT	CASSPLMRAGTEAFF
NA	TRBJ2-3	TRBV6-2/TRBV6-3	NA	TGTGCCAGCAGTTTAGGCGGATACACAGATACGCAGTATTTT	CASSLGGYTDTQYF
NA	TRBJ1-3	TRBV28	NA	TGTGCCAGCAGTTTATCGGGTTTAGGAAACACCATATATTTT	CASSLSGLGNTIYF
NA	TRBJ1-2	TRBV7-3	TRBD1	TGTGCCAGCAGCTCCCAGACAGGGAAGGAGGGCTACACCTTC	CASSSQTGKEGYTF
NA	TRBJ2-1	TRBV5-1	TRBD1	TGCGCCAGCAGTACTGATGATGGGACAGGAGTTAACAATGAGCAGTTCTTC	CASSTDDGTGVNNEQFF
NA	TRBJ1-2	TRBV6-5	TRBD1	TGTGCCAGCAGTAGGGACAGGGAGCTTGGCTACACCTTC	CASSRDRELGYTF
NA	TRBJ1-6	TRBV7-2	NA	TGTGCCAGCAGCTTAGCCAGGGTTTTCGGACCCTATATCGATAATTCACCCCTCCACTTT	CASSLARVFGPYIDNSPLHF
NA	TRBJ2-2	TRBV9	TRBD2	TGTGCCAGCAGCGTTGGGATAGGGGCGGGAGAAACCGGGGAGCTGTTTTTT	CASSVGIGAGETGELFF
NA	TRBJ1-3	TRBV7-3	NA	TGTGCCAGCAGCCCTGACTTTGGAAACACCATATATTTT	CASSPDFGNTIYF
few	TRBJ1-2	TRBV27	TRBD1	TGTGCCAGCAGTATCCGGGACAGGGGAGTCCCCGGCGATGGCTACACCTTC	CASSIRDRGVPGDGYTF
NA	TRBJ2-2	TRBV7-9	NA	TGTGCCAGCAGCTGGTCCGGACTTAAGAACACCGGGGAGCTGTTTTTT	CASSWSGLKNTGELFF
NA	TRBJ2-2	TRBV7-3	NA	TGTGCCAGCAGCTTACTAGGGAACACCGGGGAGCTGTTTTTT	CASSLLGNTGELFF
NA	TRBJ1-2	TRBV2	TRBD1	TGTGCCAGCAGTGACAGGGGGTACTATGGCTACACCTTC	CASSDRGYYGYTF
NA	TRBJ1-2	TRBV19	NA	TGTGCCAGTAGTATGAGGCAGGGTTTCGACTATGGCTACACCTTC	CASSMRQGFDYGYTF
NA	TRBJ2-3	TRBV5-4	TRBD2	TGTGCCAGCAGCTTAGTTAGACTAGCGGAAACAGATACGCAGTATTTT	CASSLVRLAETDTQYF
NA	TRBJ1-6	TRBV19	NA	TGTGCCAGTAGTATTTCCGGGACACTTAATTCACCCCTCCACTTT	CASSISGTLNSPLHF
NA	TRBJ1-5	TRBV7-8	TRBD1	TGTGCCAGCAGCTTAGCGATGTACACGGGAGAAGGGACAGCAAGCCAGCCCCAGCATTTT	CASSLAMYTGEGTASQPQHF
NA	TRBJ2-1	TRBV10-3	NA	TGTGCCATCAGTGAGTCGGGTAGCCCCAATGAGCAGTTCTTC	CAISESGSPNEQFF
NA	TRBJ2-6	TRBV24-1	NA	TGTGCCACCAGTGATTCACAGGGATACTCTGGGGCCAACGTCCTGACTTTC	CATSDSQGYSGANVLTF
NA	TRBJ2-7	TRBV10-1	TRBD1	TGCGCCAGCAGTGAGGCCAGGGGGCAACACGAGCAGTACTTC	CASSEARGQHEQYF
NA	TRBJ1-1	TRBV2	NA	TGTGCCAGCAGTGTGGAGGGGAACACTGAAGCTTTCTTT	CASSVEGNTEAFF
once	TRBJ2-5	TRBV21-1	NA	TGTGCCAGCAGCATATCGGGACAGTTCGTAGGGGAGACCCAGTACTTC	CASSISGQFVGETQYF
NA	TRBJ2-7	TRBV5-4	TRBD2	TGTGCCAGCAGGGACCTAGCGGGGCCTTCCTACGAGCAGTACTTC	CASRDLAGPSYEQYF
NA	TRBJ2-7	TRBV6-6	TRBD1	TGTGCCAGCGGGACAGGGGGCGGCTACGAGCAGTACTTC	CASGTGGGYEQYF
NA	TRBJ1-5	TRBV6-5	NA	TGTGCCAGCAGTATTGTGGAGAGCAATCAGCCCCAGCATTTT	CASSIVESNQPQHF
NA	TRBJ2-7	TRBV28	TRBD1	TGTGCCAGCAGTTTATCCGGGACAGGGCTTTACGAGCAGTACTTC	CASSLSGTGLYEQYF
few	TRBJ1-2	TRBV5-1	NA	TGCGCCAGCAGCTTGGGAGACACTAACTATGGCTACACCTTC	CASSLGDTNYGYTF
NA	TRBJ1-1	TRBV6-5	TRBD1	TGTGCCAGCAGTTACGACAGGGGAGGGACTGAAGCTTTCTTT	CASSYDRGGTEAFF
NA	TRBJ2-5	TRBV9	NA	TGTGCCAGCAGCGTAGATCAGGGTCAAGAGACCCAGTACTTC	CASSVDQGQETQYF
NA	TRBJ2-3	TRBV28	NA	TGTGCCAGCAGTTTTTTGGACGGGGGCGGGAGCGCAGATACGCAGTATTTT	CASSFLDGGGSADTQYF
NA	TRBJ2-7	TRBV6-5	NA	TGTGCCAGCAGTTATCAGGGGAACGAGCAGTACTTC	CASSYQGNEQYF
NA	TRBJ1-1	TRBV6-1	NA	TGTGCCAGCAGTGAAACTAGAGGTAATGAAGCTTTCTTT	CASSETRGNEAFF